This T cell receptor beta chain was captured by sequencing in a study of blood T cell repertoires in COVID-19. Background on the study: The United States, Italy and Spain provided the acute and convalescent COVID-19 samples. T cells, B-cell-depleted T cells, or PBMCs supplied cDNA or gDNA.

The V end was cut by 0 bases, the J end by 0 bases, with 6 bases between. Germline assignment: CDR1 SGDLS and CDR2 YYNGEE. The CDR3 covers 15 residues. Profiling relied on immunoSEQ multiplex PCR, and the TCRdb table lists in-frame clones only, not all of them. The table has about 300,000 clones, 86% seen once. Participants were aged about 18 to 100 years from about 25 US areas. Membership in each cohort depended on participant-reported clinical history. The receptor was isolated from a man aged 25-45 years who had recovered from COVID-19. This chain uses TRBV9 with TRBJ1-4; no clear D gene. Input material: PBMCs or T cells enriched from blood (not recorded which). The CDR3 coding sequence is TGTGCCAGCAGCGTAGGGGCAGCAACTAATGAAAAACTGTTTTTT. This sequence encodes CASSVGAATNEKLFF.